The 25 T cell receptor beta chains reported below all come from one sample, sequenced in a study of blood T cell repertoires in COVID-19. TCRdb keeps only in-frame clones here, not all; method: immunoSEQ multiplex PCR. The top ten hold approximately 3.2% of the sample, which has 240,000 or so clones, about 73% seen once. Sequencing was performed on peripheral blood. The receptors originated from a woman of 80 years or more with acute or convalescent COVID-19.

The chain recombines TRBV14 with TRBJ1-5; D unresolved. This CDR3 is built from 13 residues. Germline V CDR1 and CDR2: SGHDN, FVKESK. Trimming took 2 bases from V and 5 from J, leaving 7 bases between them. This CDR3 reads CASSQNFDQPQHF. Here the CDR3 DNA reads TGTGCCAGCAGCCAAAATTTCGATCAGCCCCAGCATTTT.

V and J are TRBV4-2 and TRBJ2-2, with 8 bases identical to TRBD2. The CDR3 runs to 15 residues. Germline V gene sequence: CDR1 LGHNA, CDR2 YNFKEQ. V lost 4 bases and J lost 2; bases outside the gene matches: 3. The CDR3 nucleotides read TGTGCCAGCAGCCCAGTAGCGGGAAACACCGGGGAGCTGTTTTTT. Translated: CASSPVAGNTGELFF.

The V gene is TRBV19, the J gene TRBJ2-3; possibly TRBD1 for D (5 bases). The V and J ends lost 3 bases and 9 bases respectively, with 16 bases between them. CDR3 length: 14 amino acids. In germline, CDR1 is LNHDA, CDR2 SQIVND (reference sequence). CDR3 DNA: TGTGCCAGTAGTATTCAGGCAGGGAAGGGGACGCAGTATTTT. Its protein is CASSIQAGKGTQYF.

This chain joins TRBV29-1 and TRBJ2-7, with 7 nucleotides matching TRBD2. The CDR3 has 13 amino acids. After removal of 5 bases from V and 0 bases from J, the junction contained 4 bases not matched to a gene. CDR1 is SQVTM and CDR2 is ANQGSEA in the germline V gene. In DNA form, the CDR3 reads TGCAGCGTTACCGGGAGGAACTCCTACGAGCAGTACTTC. This codes for CSVTGRNSYEQYF.

This rearrangement joins TRBV7-9 to TRBJ2-4; the match to TRBD2 covers 7 bases. The CDR3 consists of 16 residues. CDR1 is SEHNR, CDR2 FQNEAQ, per germline (reference sequence). The V segment lost 5 bases and the J segment 3 bases; nucleotides outside the gene matches: 10. As DNA, the CDR3 is TGTGCCAGCAGCCCCCCCCGGGACTATGGCAAAAACATTCAGTACTTC. Protein: CASSPPRDYGKNIQYF.

This clone came up once. The chain has TRBV6-5 and TRBJ2-7; no firm D call. The length of the CDR3 is 14 residues. The V end was cut by 3 bases, the J end by 5 bases, with 14 bases between. From germline, CDR1 is MNHEY and CDR2 SVGAGI. CDR3 nucleotide sequence: TGTGCCAGCAGTTATGCGCGGATTGGCCACGAGCAGTACTTC. Translated, it gives CASSYARIGHEQYF.

This chain links TRBV7-9 with TRBJ2-1; 10 bases map to TRBD2. The CDR3 totals 18 residues. J gave up 4 bases and V 2 bases, and 11 bases lay outside the gene matches. The germline CDR1 and CDR2 sequences are SEHNR and FQNEAQ (reference sequence). CDR3 sequence reads: CASSLFASGGSPYNEQFF. CDR3 nucleotides: TGTGCCAGCAGCTTATTCGCTAGCGGGGGAAGCCCTTACAATGAGCAGTTCTTC.

The gene calls are TRBV3-1 (or the pseudogene TRBV3-2) and TRBJ2-1; TRBD2 might be the D (5 bases). The CDR3 covers 20 residues. Between the trimmed V and J ends, which lost 0 bases and 0 bases, there was a span of 21 bases. The germline V gene encodes CDR1 LGHDT and CDR2 YNNKEL (reference sequence). The CDR3 sequence is CASSQDGRTRGPSSYNEQFF. CDR3 nucleotide sequence: TGTGCCAGCAGCCAAGATGGTAGGACTCGAGGACCTAGCTCCTACAATGAGCAGTTCTTC.

This clone was detected a few times. This chain joins TRBV29-1 and TRBJ1-2; D is ambiguous. V was shortened by 0 bases and J by 5 bases, with 16 bases between the two germline ends. Germline V gene data show CDR1 as SQVTM and CDR2 as ANQGSEA. CDR3 size: 15 residues. In DNA form, the CDR3 reads TGCAGCGTTGAAGATCAGGCGACGGCCCTGTATGGCTACACCTTC. It yields the protein CSVEDQATALYGYTF.

The gene calls are TRBV19 and TRBJ1-1, with D uncertain. The CDR3 consists of 15 residues. CDR1 is LNHDA, CDR2 SQIVND, per germline (reference sequence). V was shortened by 4 bases and J by 7 bases, with 19 bases between the two germline ends. CDR3 coding DNA: TGTGCCAGTAGTAACGGGGTACGTCGACCGGGTGAAGCTTTCTTT. Its protein is CASSNGVRRPGEAFF.

The chain links TRBV19 to TRBJ2-5, with 9 bases aligning to TRBD1. Germline loops: CDR1 LNHDA, CDR2 SQIVND (reference sequence). The CDR3 contains 16 residues. V dropped 1 base and J dropped 1; count of bases not matched to a gene: 4. The CDR3 reads CASSIGGTGTQETQYF. The CDR3 DNA follows: TGTGCCAGTAGTATAGGCGGGACAGGGACCCAAGAGACCCAGTACTTC.

The genes are TRBV10-3 and TRBJ2-1; TRBD2 agrees at 9 bases. CDR3 length equals 18 residues. The J segment lost 8 bases and the V segment lost 4 bases, leaving 18 bases of the junction unmatched. Looked up from germline, CDR1 is ENHRY and CDR2 is SYGVKD. The CDR3 sequence is CAISVGGRGHRVGDEQFF. The CDR3 coding sequence is TGTGCCATCAGTGTAGGCGGGAGGGGCCATCGTGTTGGGGATGAGCAGTTCTTC.

This chain links TRBV20-1 with TRBJ1-5; D uncertain. From germline, CDR1 is DFQATT and CDR2 SNEGSKA (reference sequence). V was clipped by 3 bases and J by 2 bases, with 11 bases between them. There are 14 residues in the CDR3. DNA of the CDR3: TGCAGTGCTAGTGGTTCAGAACGCAATCAGCCCCAGCATTTT. It codes for CSASGSERNQPQHF.

This chain joins TRBV7-9 and TRBJ1-2, with a weak D call TRBD1 (5 bases). The CDR3 covers 14 residues. The V gene's germline CDR1 is SEHNR and CDR2 FQNEAQ (reference sequence). The V end was cut by 1 base, the J end by 1 base, with 7 bases between. The CDR3 reads CASSLGQNNYGYTF. The CDR3 DNA reads TGTGCCAGCAGCTTAGGACAGAATAACTATGGCTACACCTTC.

This chain links TRBV12-3 or TRBV12-4 with TRBJ2-7; 8 positions match TRBD2. The CDR3 has 13 amino acids. The trim removed 8 bases at V and 3 bases at J, leaving 6 bases unmatched. The CDR3 DNA follows: TGTGCCAGCTCTCAGCGGGGGCTCTACGAGCAGTACTTC. Protein: CASSQRGLYEQYF.

This clone was found a few times. The chain joins TRBV2 to TRBJ1-2; tentatively, D is TRBD1 (5 bases). Deletions cut 4 bases from V and 9 bases from J, with 12 bases between. The germline V gene encodes CDR1 SNHLY and CDR2 FYNNEI. The CDR3 has 12 amino acids. The CDR3 sequence is CASSVRQSSYTF. The CDR3, as DNA: TGTGCCAGCAGTGTTAGACAGTCAAGCTACACCTTC.

This clone was found a few times. The chain is built from TRBV2 and TRBJ2-7; TRBD2 matches 9 bases. Germline CDR1 is SNHLY and CDR2 is FYNNEI. With 6 bases clipped from V and 0 bases from J, the junction kept 3 bases outside the gene matches. This CDR3 contains 14 residues. CDR3 nucleotide sequence: TGTGCCAGCAGCCTAGCGGGAAACTCCTACGAGCAGTACTTC. This gives the protein CASSLAGNSYEQYF.

CDR3 amino acids: CASSLGGPLYGYTF. The CDR3 nucleotides are TGTGCCAGCAGCTTAGGGGGGCCGCTCTATGGCTACACCTTC. The chain couples TRBV11-2 to TRBJ1-2; possible D gene TRBD1, 6 bases. CDR1 and CDR2 (germline): SGHAT, FQNNGV. This CDR3 has 14 residues. Between the trimmed V and J ends, which lost 1 base and 4 bases, there was a span of 10 bases.

The chain is built from TRBV6-2 or TRBV6-3 and TRBJ2-3, with 7 bases that match TRBD2. V shed 5 bases and J 3 bases; nucleotides not matched to a gene: 11. This CDR3 contains 16 residues. Germline CDR1 reads MNHEY; CDR2 reads SVGEGT. This chain's CDR3 is CASSRLGGGGTDTQYF. The DNA for the CDR3 is TGTGCCAGCAGTCGCCTGGGAGGCGGGGGAACAGATACGCAGTATTTT.

J is TRBJ2-7 and V is TRBV24-1, with D unclear. In germline, CDR1 is KGHDR, CDR2 SFDVKD. The CDR3 spans 16 residues. The V end was cut by 7 bases, the J end by 3 bases, with 21 bases between. The CDR3 region has the DNA TGTGCCACCAGAGCCTCTGTTCTCCCTCATATCTACGAGCAGTACTTC. It encodes CATRASVLPHIYEQYF.

The chain is built from TRBV12-3 or TRBV12-4 and TRBJ1-6; D unclear. The CDR3 is made up of 12 amino acids. The ends were cut back, 3 bases at V and 7 bases at J, with 4 bases in the middle. In DNA form, the CDR3 reads TGTGCCAGCAGTTTGACAAATTCACCCCTCCACTTT. Protein: CASSLTNSPLHF.

This clone was seen a single time. This chain links TRBV19 with TRBJ2-1; 7 bases agree with TRBD2. This CDR3 contains 14 residues. V lost 7 bases to trimming and J lost 4 bases; unmatched junction nucleotides: 7. Germline V gene lookup returns CDR1 LNHDA and CDR2 SQIVND (reference sequence). CDR3 region: CASKETSLYNEQFF. The DNA for the CDR3 is TGTGCCAGTAAGGAGACTAGCCTGTACAATGAGCAGTTCTTC.

V and J are TRBV7-6 and TRBJ2-7; 7 nucleotides line up with TRBD2. The CDR3 covers 16 residues. The V gene end was trimmed by 6 bases and the J gene end by 4 bases; junction bases not matched to a gene: 15. Germline lookup yields CDR1 SGHVS and CDR2 FNYEAQ. CDR3 sequence: CASSPNPGGSMYEQYF. As DNA, the CDR3 is TGTGCCAGCAGTCCTAACCCGGGCGGGAGTATGTACGAGCAGTACTTC. The whole variable domain, filled in from reference TRBV7-6 and TRBJ2-7, reads GAGVSQSPRYKVTKRGQDVALRCDPISGHVSLYWYRQALGQGPEFLTYFNYEAQQDKSGLPNDRFSAERPEGSISTLTIQRTEQRDSAMYRCASSPNPGGSMYEQYFGPGTRLTVT.

V and J are TRBV6-1 and TRBJ2-5, with D possibly TRBD2 on 7 matching bases. The V end was cut by 3 bases, the J end by 3 bases, with 14 bases between. The CDR3 is made up of 15 amino acids. Germline CDR1 and CDR2: MNHNS and SASEGT. The CDR3 DNA reads TGTGCCAGCAGTGAGGGGGCAGCGGGGAAAGAGACCCAGTACTTC. As protein: CASSEGAAGKETQYF.

J is TRBJ1-5 and V is TRBV19; maybe TRBD1 (6 bases). Trimming removed 4 bases from V and 1 base from J, with 11 bases in between. The CDR3 sequence is 15 residues long. Germline CDR1 and CDR2: LNHDA and SQIVND (reference sequence). Here the CDR3 DNA reads TGTGCCAGTAGTACGACGGACAGAAGCAATCAGCCCCAGCATTTT. As protein: CASSTTDRSNQPQHF.